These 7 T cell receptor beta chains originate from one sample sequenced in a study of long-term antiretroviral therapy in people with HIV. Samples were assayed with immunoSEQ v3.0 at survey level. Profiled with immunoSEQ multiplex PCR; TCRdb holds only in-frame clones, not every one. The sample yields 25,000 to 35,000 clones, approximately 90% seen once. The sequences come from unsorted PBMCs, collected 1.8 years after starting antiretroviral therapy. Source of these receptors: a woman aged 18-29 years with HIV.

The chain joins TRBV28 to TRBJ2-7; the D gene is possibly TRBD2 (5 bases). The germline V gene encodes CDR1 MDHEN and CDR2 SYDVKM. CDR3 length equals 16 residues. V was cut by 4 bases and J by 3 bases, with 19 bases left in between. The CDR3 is CASSSPGIGLGYEQYF. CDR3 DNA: TGTGCCAGCAGTTCCCCGGGGATAGGGCTGGGCTACGAGCAGTACTTC.

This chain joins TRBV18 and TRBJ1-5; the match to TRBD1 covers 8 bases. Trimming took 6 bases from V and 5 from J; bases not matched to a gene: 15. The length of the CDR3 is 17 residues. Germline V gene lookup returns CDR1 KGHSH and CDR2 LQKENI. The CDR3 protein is CASSAISGTGNYQPQHF. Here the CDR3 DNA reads TGTGCCAGCTCTGCCATATCCGGGACAGGTAATTATCAGCCCCAGCATTTT.

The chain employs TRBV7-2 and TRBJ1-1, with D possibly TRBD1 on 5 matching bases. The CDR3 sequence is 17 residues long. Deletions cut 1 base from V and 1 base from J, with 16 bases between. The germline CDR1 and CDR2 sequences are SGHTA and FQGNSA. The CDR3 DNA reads TGTGCCAGCAGCTTAGGGGAGCCTCAGGGTGGGAACACTGAAGCTTTCTTT. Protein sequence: CASSLGEPQGGNTEAFF.

Here the CDR3 reads CASSLGGLGNSPLHF. The CDR3 DNA is TGTGCCAGCAGCTTAGGAGGGCTGGGCAATTCACCCCTCCACTTT. The chain joins TRBV7-9 to TRBJ1-6; D gene unclear. Trimming stripped 1 base from V and 7 bases from J, with 11 bases between. The CDR3 length is 15 residues. Germline-derived CDR1 and CDR2 are SEHNR and FQNEAQ (reference sequence).

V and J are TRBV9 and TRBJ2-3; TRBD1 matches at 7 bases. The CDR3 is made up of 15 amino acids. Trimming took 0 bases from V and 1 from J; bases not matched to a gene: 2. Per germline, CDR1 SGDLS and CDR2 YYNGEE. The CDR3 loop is CASSVEQGGTDTQYF. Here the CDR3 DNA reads TGTGCCAGCAGCGTAGAGCAGGGGGGCACAGATACGCAGTATTTT. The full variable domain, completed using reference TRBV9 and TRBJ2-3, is DSGVTQTPKHLITATGQRVTLRCSPRSGDLSVYWYQQSLDQGLQFLIQYYNGEERAKGNILERFSAQQFPDLHSELNLSSLELGDSALYFCASSVEQGGTDTQYFGPGTRLTVL.

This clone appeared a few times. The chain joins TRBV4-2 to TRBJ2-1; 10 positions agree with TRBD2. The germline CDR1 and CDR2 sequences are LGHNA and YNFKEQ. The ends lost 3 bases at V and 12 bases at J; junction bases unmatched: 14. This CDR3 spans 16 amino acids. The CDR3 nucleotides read TGTGCCAGCAGCCACTCCTCTAGCGGGGGAGAGGTTCGGCAGTTCTTC. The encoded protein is CASSHSSSGGEVRQFF.

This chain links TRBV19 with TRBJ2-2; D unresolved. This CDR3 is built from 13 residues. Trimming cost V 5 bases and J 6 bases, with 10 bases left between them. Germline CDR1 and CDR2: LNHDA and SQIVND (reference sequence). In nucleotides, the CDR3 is TGTGCCAGTAGTCATAGACCCGCCGGGGAGCTGTTTTTT. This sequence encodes CASSHRPAGELFF.